Listed below are T cell receptor beta chains from one sample, sequenced in a study of cytomegalovirus exposure and HLA in healthy donors. Profiled with immunoSEQ multiplex PCR; TCRdb holds only in-frame clones, not every one. The sample records 100,000 to 150,000 clones, 75% to 85% being singletons. The specimen sequenced was PBMCs. Receptors were obtained from a young man in good health and CMV-seronegative. The CDR3 runs from the conserved cysteine through the conserved F or W. D genes are given only for firm matches. For some rows the clone size is stated as once, few or many, or as a class when expanded; others skip it.

>-|TRBJ1-1|-|TRBV18
CASSINLQGGTEAFF
>TRBD2|TRBJ2-5|-|TRBV13
CASRKASGQDQETQYF
>TRBD1|TRBJ1-2|once|TRBV7-2
CASSGRGQGGRNGYTF
>-|TRBJ2-7|-|TRBV7-3
CASSSEVGEQYF
>-|TRBJ2-3|-|TRBV28
CATGLRTDTQYF
>-|TRBJ2-1|-|TRBV4-3
CASSQDRSGFYNEQFF
>TRBD1|TRBJ1-4|few|TRBV5-5
CASSFGTGDEKLFF
>TRBD1|TRBJ1-5|-|TRBV6-1
CASSVRGIGQPQHF
>-|TRBJ2-1|once|TRBV14
CASSQVPGLQSHEQFF
>-|TRBJ1-4|-|TRBV7-9
CASSLLLPLQGGKEKLFF
>TRBD2|TRBJ2-5|-|TRBV15
CATSRGLAEETQYF
>-|TRBJ1-1|-|TRBV11-1
CASSLMDSGLTEAFF
>-|TRBJ1-5|-|TRBV27
CASSFQGPQPQHF
>TRBD2|TRBJ2-3|-|TRBV6-1
CASSERLAGSTDTQYF
>-|TRBJ2-5|-|TRBV15
CATSRESRWETQYF
>-|TRBJ1-3|-|TRBV25-1
CASVSSGNTIYF
>TRBD1|TRBJ2-3|-|TRBV27
CASSPSGTGLPDTQYF
>TRBD2|TRBJ2-1|-|TRBV5-1
CASSFPAGGPFNEQFF
>-|TRBJ1-2|-|TRBV15
CATSRVQGSYGYTF
>TRBD2|TRBJ2-3|-|TRBV11-3
CASSYPGLAGDTQYF
>TRBD1|TRBJ1-1|few|TRBV30
CAWSRQGDTEAFF
>-|TRBJ1-2|once|TRBV7-9
CASSLPGLGGYTF
>TRBD2|TRBJ2-7|few|TRBV7-2
CASSTTSGIVEGYEQYF
>TRBD1|TRBJ2-2|-|TRBV9
CASSVGGQGAYTGELFF
>-|TRBJ2-1|-|TRBV11-2
CASRRALRSYNEQFF
>-|TRBJ1-1|few|TRBV4-2
CASSQQGFDTEAFF
>-|TRBJ2-7|-|TRBV6-1
CASRPDNYEQYF
>TRBD2|TRBJ2-1|once|TRBV5-6
CASSLSGLAGRDEQFF
>TRBD1|TRBJ1-1|-|TRBV2
CASSGDRGNTEAFF
>-|TRBJ1-5|-|TRBV25-1
CASSNTGLGQPQHF
>TRBD1|TRBJ2-2|-|TRBV27
CASRNRTGRNTGELFF
>TRBD2|TRBJ2-7|-|TRBV11-2
CASRWRAGEGYEQYF
>TRBD2|TRBJ2-3|-|TRBV5-1
CASSYHGTSDTDTQYF
>-|TRBJ2-7|-|TRBV7-8
CASSLGSANLLYEQYF
>-|TRBJ2-1|-|TRBV28
CASSSSREWGEQFF
>TRBD1|TRBJ1-5|few|TRBV2
CASSARQGNQPQHF
>TRBD1|TRBJ1-2|-|TRBV7-3
CASSLTGQGSNYGYTF
>TRBD1|TRBJ1-2|-|TRBV19
CASSIHRGYGYTF
>-|TRBJ2-1|-|TRBV6-1
CASRPGLREQFF
>TRBD2|TRBJ2-7|-|TRBV4-2
CASSQVTSGSKSYEQYF
>-|TRBJ1-2|-|TRBV7-9
CASSLAGGVSYGYTF
>-|TRBJ1-2|few|TRBV27
CASTPRRGTGYTF
>-|TRBJ2-7|-|TRBV11-2
CASSLDPSSYEQYF
>-|TRBJ2-3|few|TRBV4-2
CASSQGLGRSTDTQYF
>TRBD2|TRBJ2-1|-|TRBV18
CASSPQGLAGDNEQFF
>TRBD2|TRBJ2-1|-|TRBV7-9
CASSLAGLEMHEQFF
>TRBD1|TRBJ1-2|-|TRBV6-5
CASSYSTGTSHYGYTF